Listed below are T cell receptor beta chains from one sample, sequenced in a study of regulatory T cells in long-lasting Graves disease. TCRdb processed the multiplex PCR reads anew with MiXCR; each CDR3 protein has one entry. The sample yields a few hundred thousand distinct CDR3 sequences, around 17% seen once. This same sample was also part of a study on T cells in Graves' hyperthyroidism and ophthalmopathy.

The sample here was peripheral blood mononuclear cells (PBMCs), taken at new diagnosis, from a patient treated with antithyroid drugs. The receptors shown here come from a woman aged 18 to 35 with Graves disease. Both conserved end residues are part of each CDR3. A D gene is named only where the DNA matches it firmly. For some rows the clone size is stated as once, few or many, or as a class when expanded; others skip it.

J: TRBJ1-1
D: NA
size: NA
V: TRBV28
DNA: TGTGCCAGCAGTTTAAAGGGGATCCGGGCTTTCTTT
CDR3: CASSLKGIRAFF

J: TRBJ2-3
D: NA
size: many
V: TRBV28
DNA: TGTGCCAGCAGTTTTATCAACAGGGACAAAGATACGCAGTATTTT
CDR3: CASSFINRDKDTQYF

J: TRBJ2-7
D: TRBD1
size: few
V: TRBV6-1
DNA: TGTGCCAGCAGATCAGACAGGGACCACGAGCAGTACTTC
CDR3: CASRSDRDHEQYF

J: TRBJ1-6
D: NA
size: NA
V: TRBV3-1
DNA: TGTGCCAGCAGCCAGATCAATTCACCCCTCCACTTT
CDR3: CASSQINSPLHF

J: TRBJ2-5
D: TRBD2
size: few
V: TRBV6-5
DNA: TGTGCCAGCAGTTACCGCGCAAACGGACTAGCGGGAGGGCCGGAGACCCAGTACTTC
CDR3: CASSYRANGLAGGPETQYF

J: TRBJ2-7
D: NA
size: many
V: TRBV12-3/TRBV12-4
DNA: TGTGCCAGCAGTCACGACAGGTACGAGAACGAGCAGTACTTC
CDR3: CASSHDRYENEQYF

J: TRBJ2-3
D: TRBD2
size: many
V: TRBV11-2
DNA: TGTGCCAGCAGCCCCAGGGGCGGGGGGACAGATACGCAGTATTTT
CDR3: CASSPRGGGTDTQYF

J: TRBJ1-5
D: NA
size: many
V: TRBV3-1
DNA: TGTGCCAGCAGCCAAGGACCGAACCGACGGCAGCCCCAGCATTTT
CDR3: CASSQGPNRRQPQHF

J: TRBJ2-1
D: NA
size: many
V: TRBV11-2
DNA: TGTGCCAGCAGCTCCGGGGGCAATGAGCAGTTCTTC
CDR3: CASSSGGNEQFF

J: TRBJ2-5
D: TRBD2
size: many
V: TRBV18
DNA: TGTGCCAGCTCACCTTCGGGACTAGCGGGAGAGACCCAGTACTTC
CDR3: CASSPSGLAGETQYF

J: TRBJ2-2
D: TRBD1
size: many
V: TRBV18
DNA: TGTGCCAGCTCTCCTCCCATCGGACAGGGTACCACCGGGGAGCTGTTTTTT
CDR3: CASSPPIGQGTTGELFF

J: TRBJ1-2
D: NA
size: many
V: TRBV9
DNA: TGTGCCAGCAGCCCGAGGACGGCGGTGGGCTACACCTTC
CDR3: CASSPRTAVGYTF

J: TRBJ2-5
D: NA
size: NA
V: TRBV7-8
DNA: TGTGCCAGCAGCCCAGGACTCATCCCAGAGACCCAGTGCTTC
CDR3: CASSPGLIPETQCF

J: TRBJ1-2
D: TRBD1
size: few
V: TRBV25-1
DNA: TGTGCCAGCAAAGGACAGGGGGCGTCCTATGGCTACACCTTC
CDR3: CASKGQGASYGYTF

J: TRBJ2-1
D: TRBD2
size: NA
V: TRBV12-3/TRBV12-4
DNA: TGTGCCAGCAGTCCAGCGGGAGGGCCTATGAATGAGCAGTTCTTC
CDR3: CASSPAGGPMNEQFF

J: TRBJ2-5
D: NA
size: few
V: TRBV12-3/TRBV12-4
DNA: TGTGCCAGCAGTGGGGCCCGAGGGGGGACCCAGTACTTC
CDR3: CASSGARGGTQYF

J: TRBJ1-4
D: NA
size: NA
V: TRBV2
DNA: TGTGCCAGCAGTGCGGGGGCCCTGAATGAAAAACTGTTTTTT
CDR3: CASSAGALNEKLFF

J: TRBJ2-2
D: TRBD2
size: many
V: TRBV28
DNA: TGTGCCAGCAGTTTCGCGGGAGAAGGGACCGGGGAGCTGTTTTTT
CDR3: CASSFAGEGTGELFF

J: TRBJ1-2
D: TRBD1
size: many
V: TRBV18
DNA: TGTGCCAGCTCACCCGGACAGGGACAGGACTACACCTTC
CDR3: CASSPGQGQDYTF

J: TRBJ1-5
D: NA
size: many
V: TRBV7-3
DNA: TGTGCCAGCAGCTTAAGGCTAAATAGCAATCAGCCCCAGCATTTT
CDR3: CASSLRLNSNQPQHF

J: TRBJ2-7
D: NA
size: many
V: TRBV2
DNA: TGTGCCAGCACCCGGGACCGCTACGAGCAGTACTTC
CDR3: CASTRDRYEQYF

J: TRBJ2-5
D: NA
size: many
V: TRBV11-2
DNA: TGTGCCAGCAGCTTTAGCTACCAAGAGACCCAGTACTTC
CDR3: CASSFSYQETQYF

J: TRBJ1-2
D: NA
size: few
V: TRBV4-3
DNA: TGCGCCAGCAGCCAAGGTTTCGCGGATGGCTACACCTTC
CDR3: CASSQGFADGYTF

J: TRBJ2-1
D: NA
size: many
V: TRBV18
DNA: TGTGCCAGCTCACCATTAGGAAGTGAGCAGTTCTTC
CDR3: CASSPLGSEQFF

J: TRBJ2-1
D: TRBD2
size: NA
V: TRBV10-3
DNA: TGTGCCATCAGTGAGACACTAGCGGGAGCGGGTGAGCAGTTCTTC
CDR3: CAISETLAGAGEQFF

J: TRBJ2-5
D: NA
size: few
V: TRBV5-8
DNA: TGTGCCGGCAGCCGGGGGATGGGGCGGCACCAAGAGACCCAGTACTTC
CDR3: CAGSRGMGRHQETQYF